This T cell receptor beta chain comes out of a study of T cells in Graves' hyperthyroidism and ophthalmopathy. Germline V gene data show CDR1 as SGDLS and CDR2 as YYNGEE. Trimming shortened V by 1 base and J by 7 bases, and 9 bases separated the two germline ends. The CDR3 runs 13 residues. Ten or more counts support this clonotype. RNA transcripts yielded amplified TCR beta CDR3 regions. In the first-round RT-PCR of the TCR CDR3, the HTBI primer set was used. TCRdb used MiXCR to reprocess the multiplex PCR reads, holding one entry per CDR3 protein. Of some 560,000 distinct CDR3 sequences listed, roughly 15% are singletons. Cells are PBMCs isolated from roughly 9.2 ml of fresh blood.

The V and J genes are TRBV9 and TRBJ2-1, with D unclear. The source material was blood. This TCR was recovered from a woman aged 40 to 50 with Graves' hyperthyroidism. CDR3: CASSVIGGNEQFF. CDR3 sequence (DNA): TGTGCCAGCAGCGTAATAGGTGGGAATGAGCAGTTCTTC. Combining the CDR3 with reference TRBV9 and TRBJ2-1 gives the whole variable domain DSGVTQTPKHLITATGQRVTLRCSPRSGDLSVYWYQQSLDQGLQFLIQYYNGEERAKGNILERFSAQQFPDLHSELNLSSLELGDSALYFCASSVIGGNEQFFGPGTRLTVL.